This T cell receptor beta chain was retrieved from a study of blood T cell repertoires in COVID-19. At the level of the study: Some COVID-19 samples were acute and others convalescent; all came from the United States, Italy and Spain. Nucleic acid was either cDNA or gDNA, and it came from T cells, B-cell-depleted T cells, or PBMCs.

J gave up 4 bases and V 6 bases, and 4 bases lay outside the gene matches. Germline CDR1 reads LGHNT; CDR2 reads FRNRAP. The CDR3 is made up of 15 amino acids. Original data processing: Estimation of nucleated cell counts was performed using reference gene primer amplification. Produced via immunoSEQ multiplex PCR; TCRdb's table is partial and in-frame only. The DNA gave D and trimming, while V, J and clone size come from that table. The table includes roughly 120,000 clones, around four fifths detected once. The source material was peripheral blood. This sequence originates from a woman aged 60-70 years with acute or convalescent COVID-19. The chain recombines TRBV12-5 with TRBJ2-1; 12 bases are shared with TRBD2. CDR3 nucleotides: TGTGCTAGTGGCTCCGGGACTAGCGGGTACAATGAGCAGTTCTTC. Its translation is CASGSGTSGYNEQFF.